What follows are 20 T cell receptor beta chains derived from one specimen sequenced in a study of Ad26.COV2.S vaccination and SARS-CoV-2 variants. Sequencing used immunoSEQ multiplex PCR; TCRdb keeps in-frame clones, though not all of them. The sample yields about 350,000 clones, 70% to 90% seen once. Treatment defined: roughly 19 received Ad26.COV2.S at low or high dose, single or two shots; 5 received placebo; per-sample allocation not given. On day 63 after the first injection, vaccine and placebo recipients gave samples. The specimen was peripheral blood, collected in a trial of Ad26.COV2.S vaccine versus placebo. These receptors all come from a person between 18 and 60 years old who received the Ad26.COV2.S COVID-19 vaccine or a placebo.

In the case of this clone: The sample carries other DNA sequences with the same CDR3. The chain links TRBV19 to TRBJ1-5, with 7 bases that match TRBD1. There are 14 residues in the CDR3. Germline V gene data show CDR1 as LNHDA and CDR2 as SQIVND (reference sequence). J was trimmed by 3 bases and V by 5 bases; bases with no gene match: 4. The CDR3 loop reads CASSSGQFNQPQHF. In DNA, the CDR3 is TGTGCCAGTAGTTCGGGACAGTTCAATCAGCCCCAGCATTTT.

V is TRBV6-1 and J is TRBJ1-4; no clear D gene. The ends were cut back, 0 bases at V and 1 base at J, with 9 bases in the middle. The germline gives CDR1 MNHNS, CDR2 SASEGT. CDR3 length equals 16 residues. The CDR3 DNA reads TGTGCCAGCAGTGAAGCGAAGGTCGTAACTAATGAAAAACTGTTTTTT. Translation gives CASSEAKVVTNEKLFF.

The chain is built from TRBV19 and TRBJ1-1; TRBD1 matches at 7 bases. CDR3 length equals 14 residues. V lost 6 bases, J lost 4 bases, and 8 bases stayed unmatched. Germline CDR1 and CDR2: LNHDA and SQIVND (reference sequence). CDR3 sequence: CASRRTGLGTEAFF. Written as DNA, the CDR3 is TGTGCCAGTAGGAGGACAGGCCTCGGCACTGAAGCTTTCTTT.

This chain uses TRBV5-1 with TRBJ1-2; D is unclear. The CDR3 extends over 13 amino acids. Per germline, CDR1 SGHRS and CDR2 YFSETQ. Trimming left V 4 bases short and J 1 base short, with 8 bases between. This chain's CDR3 is CASSNSINYGYTF. CDR3 nucleotide sequence: TGCGCCAGCAGCAACAGTATTAACTATGGCTACACCTTC.

Written as DNA, the CDR3 is TGTGCCAGTAGTTTCCGACATGGACTAGCGGGGGGGAATGAGCAGTTCTTC. This sequence encodes CASSFRHGLAGGNEQFF. The chain recombines TRBV19 with TRBJ2-1, with TRBD2 matching over 15 bases. The CDR3 is 17 residues long. The germline CDR1 and CDR2 sequences are LNHDA and SQIVND (reference sequence). V was pared by 5 bases and J by 7 bases, with 9 bases of the junction left unmatched.

The rearrangement links TRBV30 to TRBJ2-7, with D unresolved. The V end lost 5 bases, the J end lost 1 base, and 15 bases lay between the germline ends. In germline, CDR1 is GTSNPN, CDR2 SVGIG (reference sequence). The CDR3 has 14 amino acids. CDR3 nucleotides: TGTGCCTGGGCGAGGAGATCCAGATCCTACGAGCAGTACTTC. The encoded protein is CAWARRSRSYEQYF.

The chain is built from TRBV19 and TRBJ1-1; a weak D match, TRBD1 (6 bases). CDR3 length equals 15 residues. Germline V CDR1 and CDR2: LNHDA, SQIVND (reference sequence). Between the trimmed V and J ends, which lost 7 bases and 2 bases, there was a span of 17 bases. The CDR3 DNA follows: TGTGCCAGTACCGCTGGACGGGGGGCCAACACTGAAGCTTTCTTT. Translation gives CASTAGRGANTEAFF.

This rearrangement joins TRBV7-8 to TRBJ2-3, with TRBD1 matching over 7 bases. Germline lookup yields CDR1 SGHVS and CDR2 FQNEAQ. Trimming at V came to 2 bases and at J to 2 bases, leaving 7 bases not matched to a gene. The CDR3 runs to 16 residues. Written as DNA, the CDR3 is TGTGCCAGCAGCTTACTTTGGACAGGACACACAGATACGCAGTATTTT. Amino acids: CASSLLWTGHTDTQYF. Supplemented by reference TRBV7-8 and TRBJ2-3, the full variable domain reads GAGVSQSPRYKVAKRGQDVALRCDPISGHVSLFWYQQALGQGPEFLTYFQNEAQLDKSGLPSDRFFAERPEGSVSTLKIQRTQQEDSAVYLCASSLLWTGHTDTQYFGPGTRLTVL.

The chain links TRBV2 to TRBJ2-1, with 9 bases identical to TRBD2. Trimming at V came to 3 bases and at J to 4 bases, leaving 4 bases not matched to a gene. Germline CDR1 is SNHLY and CDR2 is FYNNEI. The CDR3 runs to 15 residues. The CDR3 region is CASSDLAGRYNEQFF. The CDR3 nucleotides are TGTGCCAGCAGTGACCTAGCGGGAAGGTACAATGAGCAGTTCTTC.

The chain uses TRBV4-1 and TRBJ1-2, with D possibly matching TRBD1 (5 bases). This CDR3 spans 14 amino acids. The V gene lost 0 bases and the J gene lost 0 bases, with 5 bases spanning the gap. Germline CDR1 MGHRA, CDR2 YSYEKL. CDR3 coding DNA: TGCGCCAGCAGCCAAGAGACAGCTAACTATGGCTACACCTTC. Protein sequence: CASSQETANYGYTF.

The rearrangement uses TRBV5-6 and TRBJ2-7; 9 bases align to TRBD2. Germline V CDR1 and CDR2: SGHDT, YYEEEE. The CDR3 spans 19 residues. Losses at the gene ends were 0 bases for V and 3 bases for J; bases not matched to a gene: 16. This CDR3 is CASSLELAGARPPRYEQYF. In DNA, the CDR3 is TGTGCCAGCAGCTTGGAACTAGCGGGTGCCCGACCCCCCCGCTACGAGCAGTACTTC.

This clone was observed once. The junction departs from the called germline gene at one end, perhaps through a read error. Other DNA sequences of this sample code for an identical CDR3. This rearrangement joins TRBV12-3 or TRBV12-4 to TRBJ2-5; D not certain. The CDR3 runs to 13 residues. The CDR3 DNA reads as TGCGCCAGCAGTTCCAGAGCCCAAGAGACCCAGTACTTC. Its translation is CASSSRAQETQYF.

This chain uses TRBV19 with TRBJ2-4; 7 bases agree with TRBD1. Germline lookup yields CDR1 LNHDA and CDR2 SQIVND (reference sequence). Germline trimming cut 8 bases from V and 5 bases from J; bases unmatched to any gene: 12. The CDR3 totals 15 residues. CDR3 amino acids: CASQKNRGPENIQYF. CDR3 DNA: TGTGCCAGTCAAAAGAACAGGGGTCCGGAAAACATTCAGTACTTC.

The J gene is TRBJ2-7, the V gene TRBV3-1 (or the pseudogene TRBV3-2); 10 bases line up with TRBD1. Trimming at V came to 3 bases and at J to 2 bases, leaving 1 base not matched to a gene. Germline lookup yields CDR1 LGHDT and CDR2 YNNKEL (reference sequence). This CDR3 has 14 residues. CDR3 DNA: TGTGCCAGCAGCCAGGGACAGGGGCCCTACGAGCAGTACTTC. It is translated as CASSQGQGPYEQYF.

V is TRBV6-1 and J is TRBJ2-7, with no clear D. V was pared by 3 bases and J by 4 bases, with 13 bases between. The CDR3 loop spans 14 amino acids. CDR1 MNHNS and CDR2 SASEGT come from the germline V gene. The CDR3 DNA is TGTGCCAGCAGTGAGACGGCCGCCTGGTACGAGCAGTACTTC. Encoded protein: CASSETAAWYEQYF.

V and J are TRBV7-5 and TRBJ2-7; the table's TRBD2 call for D was not verified on the DNA. TRBV7-5 represents a pseudogene. CDR3 length equals 20 residues. CDR3 nucleotide sequence: TGTGTCAGAAGCTTACCGGGACTAGCGGGAGCAAGGACCGAGACCTACGAGCAGTACTTC. Amino acids: CVRSLPGLAGARTETYEQYF.

The chain recombines TRBV5-3 with TRBJ2-3; D is uncertain. Being an ORF, TRBV5-3 has a function that is uncertain. Trimming pared 2 bases from V and 3 bases from J, leaving 10 bases between. CDR3 length: 14 residues. CDR3 in DNA: TGTGCCAGAAGCTTTGAGGTGCGTACAGATACGCAGTATTTT. As protein: CARSFEVRTDTQYF.

The CDR3 spells CASSFGPPQSTDTQYF. CDR3 nucleotides: TGTGCCAGCAGCTTTGGACCTCCCCAGTCCACAGATACGCAGTATTTT. This rearrangement joins TRBV7-8 to TRBJ2-3, with no clear D. Germline V gene sequence: CDR1 SGHVS, CDR2 FQNEAQ. The CDR3 consists of 16 residues. Deletions cut 3 bases from V and 2 bases from J, with 15 bases between.

CDR3 amino acids: CASSPLAQGMNTEAFF. In nucleotides, the CDR3 is TGCGCCAGCAGCCCCTTGGCTCAGGGTATGAACACTGAAGCTTTCTTT. The chain joins TRBV4-1 to TRBJ1-1, with a weak D call TRBD1 (5 bases). The germline CDR1 and CDR2 sequences are MGHRA and YSYEKL. This CDR3 comprises 16 residues. V was trimmed by 4 bases and J by 0 bases, leaving 15 bases between them.

The genes are TRBV27 and TRBJ2-5, with TRBD2 matching 10 bases. CDR3 length equals 15 residues. The germline V gene has CDR1 MNHEY and CDR2 SMNVEV (reference sequence). The ends lost 4 bases at V and 7 bases at J; junction bases unmatched: 9. The CDR3 loop is CASSSTSGGGRTQYF. CDR3 bases: TGTGCCAGCAGTTCCACAAGCGGGGGGGGTCGGACCCAGTACTTC.